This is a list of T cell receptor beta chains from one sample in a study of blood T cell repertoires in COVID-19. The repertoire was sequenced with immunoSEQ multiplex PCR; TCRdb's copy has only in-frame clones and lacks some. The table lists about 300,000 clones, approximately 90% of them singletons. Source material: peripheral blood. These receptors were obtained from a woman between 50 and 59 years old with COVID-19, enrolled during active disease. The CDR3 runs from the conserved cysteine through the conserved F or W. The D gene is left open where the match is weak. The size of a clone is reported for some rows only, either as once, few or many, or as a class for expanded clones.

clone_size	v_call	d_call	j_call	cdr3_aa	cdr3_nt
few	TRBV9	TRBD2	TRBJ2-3	CASSERAGEVSDTQYF	TGTGCCAGCAGCGAGAGGGCGGGAGAGGTTTCAGATACGCAGTATTTT
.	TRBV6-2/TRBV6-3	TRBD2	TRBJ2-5	CASSYSMVPSGSRHRQETQYF	TGTGCCAGCAGTTACTCGATGGTGCCTAGCGGGAGCCGCCATCGCCAAGAGACCCAGTACTTC
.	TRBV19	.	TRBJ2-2	CASRTTGTLNTGELFF	TGTGCCAGCCGTACCACCGGGACACTGAACACCGGGGAGCTGTTTTTT
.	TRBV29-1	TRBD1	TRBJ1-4	CSVHDRGNEKLFF	TGCAGCGTCCACGACAGGGGGAATGAAAAACTGTTTTTT
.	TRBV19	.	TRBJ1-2	CASNPQGRLNYGYTF	TGTGCCAGTAACCCTCAGGGCAGACTTAACTATGGCTACACCTTC
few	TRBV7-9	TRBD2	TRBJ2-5	CASSLGAGGYQETQYF	TGTGCCAGCAGCTTAGGTGCGGGAGGGTACCAAGAGACCCAGTACTTC
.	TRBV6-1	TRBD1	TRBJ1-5	CASSEGRGHNQPQHF	TGTGCCAGCAGTGAAGGCAGGGGGCATAATCAGCCCCAGCATTTT
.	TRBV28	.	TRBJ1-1	CASLVRNTEAFF	TGTGCCAGCCTGGTCAGGAACACTGAAGCTTTCTTT
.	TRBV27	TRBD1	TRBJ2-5	CASQPRTGRETQYF	TGTGCCAGCCAGCCCCGGACAGGGCGGGAGACCCAGTACTTC
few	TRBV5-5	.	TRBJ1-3	CASSSGGGSGNTIYF	TGTGCCAGCAGCTCTGGCGGGGGGTCTGGAAACACCATATATTTT
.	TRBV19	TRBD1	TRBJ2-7	CASSPARDRGTYEQYF	TGTGCCAGTAGTCCAGCGCGGGACAGGGGGACCTACGAGCAGTACTTC
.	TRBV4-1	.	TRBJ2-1	CASSQEGSFNEQFF	TGCGCCAGCAGCCAAGAGGGGAGTTTTAATGAGCAGTTCTTC
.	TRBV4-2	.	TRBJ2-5	CASSQERGMYQETQYF	TGTGCCAGCAGCCAAGAGCGGGGAATGTACCAAGAGACCCAGTACTTC
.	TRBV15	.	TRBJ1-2	CATSRGRASGYGYTF	TGTGCCACCAGCAGAGGAAGGGCTTCGGGGTATGGCTACACCTTC
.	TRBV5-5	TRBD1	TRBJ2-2	CASSDGTGFTGELFF	TGTGCCAGCAGCGACGGGACAGGGTTCACCGGGGAGCTGTTTTTT
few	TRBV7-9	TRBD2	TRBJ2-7	CASSLSGIGEQYF	TGTGCCAGCAGCTTAAGCGGGATCGGAGAGCAGTACTTC
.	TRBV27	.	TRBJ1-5	CASSLTGLWNQPQHF	TGTGCCAGCAGTTTAACGGGACTTTGGAATCAGCCCCAGCATTTT
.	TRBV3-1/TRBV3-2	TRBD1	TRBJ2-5	CASSQDRGQGETQYF	TGTGCCAGCAGCCAAGATAGGGGACAGGGAGAGACCCAGTACTTC
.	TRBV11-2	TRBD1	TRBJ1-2	CASSQRQQGHYGYTF	TGTGCCAGCAGTCAACGACAACAGGGGCACTATGGCTACACCTTC
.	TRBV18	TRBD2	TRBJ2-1	CASSTIAGAWNEQFF	TGTGCCAGCTCAACCATAGCGGGGGCCTGGAATGAGCAGTTCTTC
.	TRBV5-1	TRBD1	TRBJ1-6	CASSSLTGTGSPLHF	TGCGCCAGCAGCTCCCTGACAGGGACGGGGTCACCCCTCCACTTT
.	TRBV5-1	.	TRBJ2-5	CASSFSGTRQETQYF	TGCGCCAGCAGCTTTTCAGGGACTCGGCAAGAGACCCAGTACTTC
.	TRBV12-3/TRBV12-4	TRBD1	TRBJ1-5	CASSNRGIQPQHF	TGTGCCAGCAGCAACAGGGGAATCCAGCCCCAGCATTTT
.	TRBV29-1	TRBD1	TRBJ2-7	CSVGTGGSYEQYF	TGCAGCGTGGGGACAGGGGGTTCCTACGAGCAGTACTTC
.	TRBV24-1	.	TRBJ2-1	CATSDASLGRWDEQFF	TGTGCCACCAGTGACGCCTCCTTGGGGAGATGGGATGAGCAGTTCTTC
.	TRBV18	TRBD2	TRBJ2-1	CASSPLAGGYNEQFF	TGTGCCAGCTCTCCGCTAGCGGGAGGGTACAATGAGCAGTTCTTC
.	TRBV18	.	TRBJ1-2	CASSPKETDLYGYTF	TGTGCCAGCTCACCAAAGGAGACCGATCTCTATGGCTACACCTTC
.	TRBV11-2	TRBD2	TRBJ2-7	CASSKGLADSYEQYF	TGTGCCAGCAGCAAGGGACTAGCGGACTCCTACGAGCAGTACTTC
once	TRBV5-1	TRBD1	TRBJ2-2	CASSPGQGAGTGELFF	TGCGCCAGCAGCCCTGGACAGGGGGCGGGCACCGGGGAGCTGTTTTTT
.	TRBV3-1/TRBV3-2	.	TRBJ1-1	CASSQDSRGNTEAFF	TGTGCCAGCAGCCAAGATAGCAGGGGGAACACTGAAGCTTTCTTT
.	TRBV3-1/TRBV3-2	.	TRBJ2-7	CASVDNYSLEQYF	TGTGCCAGCGTGGACAATTATTCCCTGGAGCAGTACTTC
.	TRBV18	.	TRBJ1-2	CASSRTLTGGPGRYGYTF	TGTGCCAGCTCACGAACCTTGACAGGAGGTCCGGGCCGTTATGGCTACACCTTC
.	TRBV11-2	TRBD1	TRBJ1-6	CASSLVGDSHNSPLHF	TGTGCCAGCAGCTTAGTGGGGGACAGCCATAATTCACCCCTCCACTTT
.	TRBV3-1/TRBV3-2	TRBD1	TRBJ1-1	CASSQVAGGAFF	TGTGCCAGCAGCCAAGTGGCAGGGGGAGCTTTCTTT
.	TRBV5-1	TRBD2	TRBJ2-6	CASSVAGDPGANVLTF	TGCGCCAGCAGCGTAGCGGGAGACCCTGGGGCCAACGTCCTGACTTTC
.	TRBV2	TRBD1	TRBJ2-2	CARRPGQGNTGELFF	TGTGCCCGACGACCGGGACAGGGGAACACCGGGGAGCTGTTTTTT
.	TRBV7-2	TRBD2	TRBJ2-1	CASSLDSGSLEQFF	TGTGCCAGCAGCTTGGATAGCGGGAGCCTTGAGCAGTTCTTC
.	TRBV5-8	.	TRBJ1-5	CASSLQQGRPQHF	TGTGCCAGCAGCTTACAGCAGGGTCGGCCCCAGCATTTT
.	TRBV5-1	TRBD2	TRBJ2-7	CASSGGLAVYEQYF	TGCGCCAGCAGCGGAGGACTAGCGGTCTACGAGCAGTACTTC
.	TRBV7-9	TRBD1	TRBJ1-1	CASSYPGQGTEAFF	TGTGCCAGCAGCTATCCCGGACAGGGTACTGAAGCTTTCTTT